This T cell receptor (beta chain) was recovered during a study of T cells in Graves' hyperthyroidism and ophthalmopathy. Overall study findings and caveats: Most thyroid clonotypes expanded above 0.001 were also detected in blood. Onset of ophthalmopathy came a median approximately 6.5 months after the model predicted it.

Trimming cost V 4 bases and J 2 bases, with 13 bases left between them. CDR1 is SGHRS, CDR2 YFSETQ, per germline. The CDR3 extends over 14 amino acids. Concerning this clonotype: Its specificity is unknown.

RNA transcripts yielded amplified TCR beta CDR3 regions. In the first-round RT-PCR of the TCR CDR3, the HTBI primer set was used. TCRdb reprocessed the multiplex PCR reads via MiXCR and lists one record per CDR3 protein. The sample contains about 700,000 distinct CDR3 sequences, over 40% of which appear only once. The study excluded patients with uncontrolled infection, other autoimmune disease, pregnancy or lactation. In making diagnoses, clinical symptoms, serum thyroxine and TRAb, thyroid ultrasound and orbital computed tomography were all used. This chain uses TRBV5-1 with TRBJ2-7, with unresolved D. Sequenced sample: peripheral blood or thyroid tissue (not recorded which). This TCR was recovered from an adult man with Graves' disease, either hyperthyroidism or ophthalmopathy (not recorded which). The CDR3 region has the DNA TGCGCCAGCAGCCCTGTGGACGTCGCCTACGAGCAGTACTTC. Translation: CASSPVDVAYEQYF. Full variable domain (remainder filled in from reference TRBV5-1 and TRBJ2-7): KAGVTQTPRYLIKTRGQQVTLSCSPISGHRSVSWYQQTPGQGLQFLFEYFSETQRNKGNFPGRFSGRQFSNSRSEMNVSTLELGDSALYLCASSPVDVAYEQYFGPGTRLTVT.